A single TCR beta chain is shown here with its context. What it binds is not known. V was clipped by 2 bases and J by 4 bases, with 11 bases between them. This CDR3 is built from 14 residues. Germline V CDR1 and CDR2: MGHRA, YSYEKL. The data were taken from a study of post-analysis software for immune sequencing data. Whole-study results and caveats: There was significantly lower normalized Chao1 diversity in multiple sclerosis patients than in controls. In patients, TRBV5-6, TRBV5-1 and TRBV20-1 belonged to five TRBV segments found more frequently than in controls.

TCR beta cDNA libraries had unique molecular identifiers. A single record per CDR3 protein comes from TCRdb applying MiXCR to the PCR reads. The repertoire consists of about 770,000 distinct CDR3 sequences, with under 60% occurring once and the leading ten covering over 4.5%. This clonotype originated in a girl under 18 with multiple sclerosis. The sequencing sample was made of blood. This chain links TRBV4-1 with TRBJ1-1; D ambiguous. The CDR3 bases are TGCGCCAGCAGCCAAAAGGAATATGGCACTGAAGCTTTCTTT. Translated, it gives CASSQKEYGTEAFF.